This T cell receptor beta chain was sequenced during a study of cytomegalovirus exposure and HLA in healthy donors. Turning to the study itself: The same platform was used for the 120 validation repertoires and the roughly 670 first-cohort repertoires, a later analysis reported. Broader study findings: Among TCR beta chains, those listed as cytomegalovirus-associated numbered around 160. The tendency of first-cohort TCR clusters to co-occur in the roughly 120 validation repertoires was identified by a subsequent analysis.

Sequencing was performed with immunoSEQ multiplex PCR; in TCRdb, only in-frame clones are kept and a portion is missing. The data show under 150,000 clones, about 87% seen once. As regards this clone: What it binds is unknown.

Separate from the roughly 710-subject first cohort, the approximately 120-subject validation cohort was the one that the donors belonged to. This clonotype was obtained from a man aged 18-30 years in good health and CMV-seropositive. The sample consisted of PBMCs.

CDR3 DNA sequence: TGCGCCAGCAGACTTGGAAACACCATATATTTT. It translates to CASRLGNTIYF. The rearrangement joins TRBV5-1 to TRBJ1-3; D is undetermined. V dropped 5 bases and J dropped 3 bases, with 3 bases sitting between them. CDR1 SGHRS and CDR2 YFSETQ come from the germline V gene. This CDR3 is 11 amino acids long.